The entry that follows covers one T cell receptor (beta chain) sequence. Profiling relied on immunoSEQ multiplex PCR, and the TCRdb table lists in-frame clones only, not all of them. Found here are some 150,000 clones, 87% of them singletons; the top ten hold 35% to 40%. The V end lost 3 bases, the J end lost 3 bases, and 14 bases lay between the germline ends. In germline, CDR1 is SGHNT, CDR2 YENEEA. The CDR3 has 15 amino acids. These data belong to a study of blood T cell repertoires in COVID-19. About the research overall: From the United States, Italy and Spain came samples of acute and convalescent COVID-19.

The sequenced sample consisted of peripheral blood. This chain connects TRBV11-3 to TRBJ2-5; D possibly corresponds to TRBD2 (6 bases). The receptor comes from a man in his fifties who had recovered from COVID-19. This chain's CDR3 is CASSFGTSQEETQYF. The DNA for the CDR3 is TGTGCCAGCAGCTTCGGGACTTCTCAAGAAGAGACCCAGTACTTC.